A few counts support the clone carrying this T cell receptor beta chain. Its target is not known. The CDR3 loop spans 14 amino acids. Germline-derived CDR1 and CDR2 are MNHEY and SMNVEV (reference sequence). Trimming removed 2 bases from V and 3 bases from J, with 11 bases in between. Primers: 60 Vbeta forward and 13 Jbeta reverse. Original methodology: Approximately 11 million of tens of millions of unique TCR beta chains were shared, per a later count. The method was immunoSEQ multiplex PCR; TCRdb's version includes in-frame clones alone and lacks a portion of them. From that table come the V and J calls and clone size; the DNA was used to work out D and trimming. The table lists around 190,000 clones, more than 65% of them singletons, with 2.5% to 4% in the top ten. These data come from a study of cytomegalovirus exposure and HLA in healthy donors. Study information: Unique TCRs from HLA-typed donors, 70 million to 100 million of them, were held in an early data release.

General study results and limits: Later on, a genetic analysis was performed. It linked a missense variant in DCLRE1C with V- and J-gene trimming of TCR beta. The authors reported that TCR beta sequences could predict HLA-A and HLA-B alleles. These predictions were accurate for most subjects in the first cohort.

The sequence was collected from a woman aged 25 to 45 in good health and CMV-seropositive. This rearrangement joins TRBV27 to TRBJ2-7, with D tentatively TRBD1 (6 bases). Sample: PBMCs. Written as DNA, the CDR3 is TGTGCCAGCAGTTTAGGGACATCAATCTACGAGCAGTACTTC. Protein product: CASSLGTSIYEQYF.